These 31 T cell receptor beta chains came from one sample sequenced in a study of CD8+ T cells in alopecia areata. As the sequencing template, cDNA was produced by extracting RNA and reverse transcribing it. Assay used: immunoSEQ multiplex PCR; TCRdb lists only in-frame clones, some missing. The sample yields roughly 150,000 clones, roughly 50% seen once. Sequencing was performed on CD4+ T cells sorted from blood. These TCRs come from a human donor in good health.

This chain links TRBV19 with TRBJ2-1; a weak D match, TRBD1 (6 bases). This CDR3 is 14 amino acids long. V shed 5 bases and J shed 8 bases, with 16 bases lying between them. CDR1 and CDR2 (germline): LNHDA, SQIVND (reference sequence). The CDR3 protein is CASSSTGFLDEQFF. The CDR3 nucleotides read TGTGCCAGTAGTTCGACAGGCTTCCTTGATGAGCAGTTCTTC.

The chain couples TRBV1 to TRBJ2-7; the table gives TRBD1 as D, unverified against the DNA. TRBV1 is a recognized pseudogene. CDR3 length: 15 residues. This chain's CDR3 is CTSRRRRQGHHEQYF. CDR3 sequence (DNA): TGCACCAGCAGACGACGCAGACAGGGCCACCACGAGCAGTACTTC.

This clone appeared a few times. The chain joins TRBV7-6 to TRBJ1-4, with D possibly TRBD1 on 5 matching bases. The CDR3 runs 15 residues. Germline assignment: CDR1 SGHVS and CDR2 FNYEAQ. V lost 3 bases to trimming and J lost 4 bases, with 12 bases between them. The CDR3, as DNA: TGTGCCAGCAGCTTTGACGGGACGGATAATGAAAAACTGTTTTTT. Translated: CASSFDGTDNEKLFF.

The rearrangement links TRBV5-4 to TRBJ2-2; TRBD2 aligns across 7 bases. The ends lost 3 bases at V and 3 bases at J; junction bases unmatched: 5. Germline lookup yields CDR1 SGHNT and CDR2 YYREEE (reference sequence). This CDR3 region has 15 residues. The CDR3, as DNA: TGTGCCAGCAGCTCACTAGCGCAGTACACCGGGGAGCTGTTTTTT. Amino acids: CASSSLAQYTGELFF.

The genes are TRBV29-1 and TRBJ2-7; tentatively, D is TRBD1 or TRBD2 (6 bases each). CDR1 is SQVTM, CDR2 ANQGSEA, per germline. V shed 4 bases and J shed 4 bases, with 23 bases lying between them. There are 16 residues in the CDR3. The DNA of the CDR3 is TGCAGCGTTGTGGAGGTGGGAGGAAAGGGGGGATACGAGCAGTACTTC. Its protein is CSVVEVGGKGGYEQYF.

This clone was recorded at least ten times. Other DNA sequences in this sample translate to the same CDR3. The V call is TRBV9, the J call TRBJ2-3; no reliable D call. CDR1 is SGDLS and CDR2 is YYNGEE in the germline V gene. The CDR3 has 13 amino acids. V lost 2 bases to trimming and J lost 6 bases, with 10 bases between them. The CDR3 loop reads CASSVEGLDTQYF. The CDR3, as DNA: TGTGCCAGCAGCGTCGAAGGGTTGGATACGCAGTATTTT.

This clone was seen only a few times. The chain joins TRBV30 to TRBJ1-5, with D maybe TRBD1 (6 bases). V was clipped by 0 bases and J by 3 bases, with 12 bases between them. This CDR3 is 15 amino acids long. From germline, CDR1 is GTSNPN and CDR2 SVGIG (reference sequence). CDR3 in amino acids: CAWSVGGAVNQPQHF. The CDR3, as DNA: TGTGCCTGGAGTGTAGGGGGGGCAGTCAATCAGCCCCAGCATTTT.

This sequence joins TRBV27 and TRBJ1-5; 8 bases are a match to TRBD1. V lost 3 bases and J lost 6; bases outside the gene matches: 4. The CDR3 totals 14 residues. Per germline, CDR1 MNHEY and CDR2 SMNVEV (reference sequence). This CDR3 reads CASSLDRAGQPQHF. The CDR3 coding sequence is TGTGCCAGCAGTTTGGACAGGGCCGGTCAGCCCCAGCATTTT.

CDR3 in amino acids: CASSLYEQETQYF. The CDR3, as DNA: TGCGCCAGCAGCCTCTACGAACAAGAGACCCAGTACTTC. The genes are TRBV5-1 and TRBJ2-5; D unresolved. The CDR3 consists of 13 residues. Germline V lookup: CDR1 SGHRS, CDR2 YFSETQ. V was trimmed by 4 bases and J by 2 bases, leaving 9 bases between them. The variable domain in full, with the rest retrieved from reference TRBV5-1 and TRBJ2-5, is KAGVTQTPRYLIKTRGQQVTLSCSPISGHRSVSWYQQTPGQGLQFLFEYFSETQRNKGNFPGRFSGRQFSNSRSEMNVSTLELGDSALYLCASSLYEQETQYFGPGTRLLVL.

The V gene is TRBV19, the J gene TRBJ2-5; unclear D gene. There are 14 residues in the CDR3. Germline CDR1 LNHDA, CDR2 SQIVND (reference sequence). V gave up 6 bases and J gave up 0 bases, with 11 bases separating them. CDR3 DNA sequence: TGTGCCAGTAGGAGGACCGCATACCAAGAGACCCAGTACTTC. This codes for CASRRTAYQETQYF.

CDR3 loop: CASSPGTGGYEQYF. For the CDR3, the DNA is TGCGCCAGCAGTCCCGGGACAGGGGGGTACGAGCAGTACTTC. This chain links TRBV10-2 with TRBJ2-7; 11 bases map to TRBD1. The germline CDR1 and CDR2 sequences are WSHSY and SAAADI. Trimming removed 5 bases from V and 4 bases from J; junction bases left unmatched: 4. The CDR3 is 14 amino acids.

This clone turned up a few times. The chain combines TRBV28 with TRBJ2-2; 9 bases align to TRBD1. The CDR3 extends over 15 amino acids. The germline V gene encodes CDR1 MDHEN and CDR2 SYDVKM. With 4 bases clipped from V and 6 bases from J, the junction kept 6 bases outside the gene matches. The CDR3 protein is CASSYGRQGAGELFF. CDR3 DNA: TGTGCCAGCAGTTACGGCCGACAGGGGGCCGGGGAGCTGTTTTTT.

The CDR3 loop is CASSTGGPTDTQYF. The CDR3 region has the DNA TGTGCCAGCTCCACAGGGGGACCCACAGATACGCAGTATTTT. This chain connects TRBV18 to TRBJ2-3; 8 bases are shared with TRBD1. Germline values: CDR1 KGHSH, CDR2 LQKENI. Trimming at V came to 6 bases and at J to 2 bases, leaving 4 bases not matched to a gene. This CDR3 comprises 14 residues.

The V and J genes are TRBV6-4 and TRBJ2-7; D is unresolved. The length of the CDR3 is 13 residues. Germline-derived CDR1 and CDR2 are MRHNA and SNTAGT. Trimming cost V 7 bases and J 5 bases, with 15 bases left between them. The chain's CDR3 is CASTAAGSDEQYF. The CDR3 DNA follows: TGTGCCAGCACTGCGGCAGGATCCGACGAGCAGTACTTC.

The sample holds one count of this clone. CDR3 bases: TGCAGCGTCCAGGGGCGAACGACAGGGGGATACGAGCAGTACTTC. It translates to CSVQGRTTGGYEQYF. The chain recombines TRBV29-1 with TRBJ2-7, with 9 bases that match TRBD1. There are 15 residues in the CDR3. V lost 6 bases to trimming and J lost 4 bases; unmatched junction nucleotides: 13. The germline V gene has CDR1 SQVTM and CDR2 ANQGSEA.

V and J are TRBV25-1 and TRBJ2-1, with TRBD1 matching 7 bases. V trimming: 8 bases; J trimming: 9 bases; junction bases outside the gene matches: 13. The germline V gene encodes CDR1 MGHDK and CDR2 SYGVNS. This CDR3 is 14 amino acids long. CDR3 in DNA: TGTGCCAGCCATCCAGGGGGTGTTTTCGGTGAGCAGTTCTTC. Translated, it gives CASHPGGVFGEQFF.

In its sample, this clone was seen a few times. The rearrangement joins TRBV28 to TRBJ2-7; D call uncertain. The V gene lost 3 bases and the J gene lost 0 bases, with 12 bases spanning the gap. The CDR3 consists of 15 residues. Germline assignment: CDR1 MDHEN and CDR2 SYDVKM. CDR3 sequence: CASSLQAGNSYEQYF. The CDR3, as DNA: TGTGCCAGCAGTTTGCAAGCCGGAAACTCCTACGAGCAGTACTTC.

This clone was picked up one time. J is TRBJ2-3 and V is TRBV7-2; the D is unclear. The V end lost 7 bases, the J end lost 6 bases, and 17 bases lay between the germline ends. Germline CDR1 SGHTA, CDR2 FQGNSA. CDR3 size: 14 residues. Written as DNA, the CDR3 is TGTGCCAGCAACCAATTACCCGGATGGGATACGCAGTATTTT. Its translation is CASNQLPGWDTQYF.

V usage is TRBV27 and J usage is TRBJ1-1; 7 nucleotides align to TRBD1. From germline, CDR1 is MNHEY and CDR2 SMNVEV (reference sequence). V trimming: 6 bases; J trimming: 3 bases; junction bases outside the gene matches: 13. The CDR3 length is 16 residues. The CDR3 DNA is TGTGCCAGCAGGGCTCTAGACGGGACAGCCGACACTGAAGCTTTCTTT. It translates to CASRALDGTADTEAFF.

This clone showed up just once. The rearrangement links TRBV18 to TRBJ2-3; D is unclear. This CDR3 spans 14 amino acids. V lost 0 bases and J lost 4, with 8 bases in between. Germline V gene data show CDR1 as KGHSH and CDR2 as LQKENI. The CDR3 nucleotides are TGTGCCAGCTCACCACCGATGATCCCAGATACGCAGTATTTT. Translating it yields CASSPPMIPDTQYF. The full variable domain, rest sourced from reference TRBV18 and TRBJ2-3, is NAGVMQNPRHLVRRRGQEARLRCSPMKGHSHVYWYRQLPEEGLKFMVYLQKENIIDESGMPKERFSAEFPKEGPSILRIQQVVRGDSAAYFCASSPPMIPDTQYFGPGTRLTVL.

V is TRBV10-3 and J is TRBJ2-5; 9 positions match TRBD1. The junction had 1 base not matched to a gene; V was cut back by 6 bases and J by 2 bases. This CDR3 region has 13 residues. CDR1 is ENHRY and CDR2 is SYGVKD in the germline V gene. The CDR3 region has the DNA TGTGCCATCAGGGGACAGGGACAAGAGACCCAGTACTTC. Translating it yields CAIRGQGQETQYF.

This clone came up a few times. The V and J genes are TRBV10-3 and TRBJ2-1, with D maybe TRBD1 (6 bases). Trimming removed 7 bases from V and 2 bases from J, with 12 bases in between. Germline CDR1 and CDR2: ENHRY and SYGVKD. The CDR3 runs to 14 residues. CDR3: CAITPGVPYNEQFF. CDR3 nucleotides: TGTGCCATCACTCCAGGGGTTCCCTACAATGAGCAGTTCTTC.

This clone was detected a few times. V is TRBV4-1 and J is TRBJ2-1; 10 bases agree with TRBD2. The CDR3 covers 17 residues. The trim removed 0 bases at V and 4 bases at J, leaving 6 bases unmatched. Germline assignment: CDR1 MGHRA and CDR2 YSYEKL. The CDR3 is CASSQDWETSGYNEQFF. Here the CDR3 DNA reads TGCGCCAGCAGCCAAGATTGGGAGACTAGCGGGTACAATGAGCAGTTCTTC.

The chain is built from TRBV29-1 and TRBJ2-7, with D perhaps assigned TRBD1 or TRBD2 (5 bases each). The length of the CDR3 is 13 residues. CDR1 and CDR2 from the germline V gene are SQVTM and ANQGSEA. V was clipped by 6 bases and J by 2 bases, with 14 bases between them. The CDR3 loop is CSVRRGATYEQYF. The DNA of the CDR3 is TGCAGCGTCCGCCGAGGGGCCACCTACGAGCAGTACTTC.

The V call is TRBV27, the J call TRBJ1-5; TRBD1 matches 7 bases. The CDR3 has 16 amino acids. Germline trimming cut 8 bases from V and 0 bases from J; bases unmatched to any gene: 10. Germline V lookup: CDR1 MNHEY, CDR2 SMNVEV (reference sequence). CDR3 in amino acids: CASRQGEVYSNQPQHF. CDR3 nucleotides: TGTGCCAGCCGACAGGGTGAGGTTTATAGCAATCAGCCCCAGCATTTT.

This clone was seen once. The chain employs TRBV28 and TRBJ2-6; a possible D gene is TRBD1 (5 bases). The V end lost 6 bases, the J end lost 0 bases, and 12 bases lay between the germline ends. This CDR3 is built from 16 residues. Per germline, CDR1 MDHEN and CDR2 SYDVKM. The CDR3 loop reads CASSSTVHSGANVLTF. The DNA of the CDR3 is TGTGCCAGCAGCTCGACAGTCCACTCTGGGGCCAACGTCCTGACTTTC.

This chain uses TRBV29-1 with TRBJ1-2; D remains unclear. Germline V gene sequence: CDR1 SQVTM, CDR2 ANQGSEA. This CDR3 region has 12 residues. V was shortened by 4 bases and J by 4 bases, with 10 bases between the two germline ends. The CDR3 coding sequence is TGCAGCGTTGGGTTCTCCGCCTATGGCTACACCTTC. It translates to CSVGFSAYGYTF.

V is TRBV29-1 and J is TRBJ1-3, with no clear D. CDR3 length: 15 amino acids. Between the trimmed V and J ends, which lost 4 bases and 0 bases, there was a span of 13 bases. The V gene's germline CDR1 is SQVTM and CDR2 ANQGSEA. Here the CDR3 reads CSVVKHPSSGNTIYF. DNA for the CDR3: TGCAGCGTTGTCAAACACCCTAGCTCTGGAAACACCATATATTTT.

The chain employs TRBV9 and TRBJ1-2, with a tentative D call TRBD1 (5 bases). CDR3 length equals 13 residues. Trimming took off 3 bases at V and 6 bases at J, with 12 bases between the two ends. From germline, CDR1 is SGDLS and CDR2 YYNGEE. The CDR3 loop is CASSEQESHGYTF. The CDR3 DNA sequence: TGTGCCAGCAGCGAACAGGAGAGCCATGGCTACACCTTC.

V usage is TRBV6-1 and J usage is TRBJ2-4, with no clear D. CDR1 and CDR2 from the germline V gene are MNHNS and SASEGT. The CDR3 sequence is 13 residues long. Trimming left V 1 base short and J 8 bases short, with 9 bases between. The CDR3 DNA reads TGTGCCAGCAGTGAAGGGTTGGTGGACATTCAGTACTTC. Protein product: CASSEGLVDIQYF.

The rearrangement joins TRBV25-1 to TRBJ2-1; 11 bases align to TRBD2. Unmatched junction bases numbered 6, after V lost 6 bases and J lost 8 bases. The CDR3 runs 14 residues. The germline V gene encodes CDR1 MGHDK and CDR2 SYGVNS. CDR3 sequence: CASRGTSGAYEQFF. CDR3 nucleotide sequence: TGTGCCAGCAGGGGGACTAGCGGAGCCTATGAGCAGTTCTTC.